What follows are 22 T cell receptor beta chains derived from one specimen sequenced in a study of T-cell memory formation after mild COVID-19. In TCRdb, the 5' RACE reads were re-called with MiXCR into one record per CDR3 protein. The sample lists 140,000 to 150,000 distinct CDR3 sequences, less than 25% occurring once. Sequenced sample: PBMCs or a T cell subset sorted from them (not recorded which). The receptors shown here come from an adult woman who had mild COVID-19 (a few samples of this study predate the infection). Cell type and time point are not known.

The chain has TRBV4-3 and TRBJ1-2; D gene uncertain. Germline V lookup: CDR1 LGHNA, CDR2 YSLEER. The CDR3 totals 16 residues. Trimming took 1 base from V and 3 from J, leaving 15 bases between them. The DNA of the CDR3 is TGCGCCAGCAGCCAAGTTGTAGCAGGCTCGCACTATGGCTACACCTTC. Translation: CASSQVVAGSHYGYTF.

V gene TRBV9 combines with J gene TRBJ1-2, with a possible D match to TRBD1 (6 bases). The germline gives CDR1 SGDLS, CDR2 YYNGEE. This CDR3 is built from 15 residues. Trimming stripped 4 bases from V and 8 bases from J, with 21 bases between. This CDR3 is CASSPGDTTFGGYTF. The CDR3 coding sequence is TGTGCCAGCAGCCCGGGGGACACAACCTTTGGAGGCTACACCTTC.

The V gene is TRBV9, the J gene TRBJ1-6; D call uncertain. Germline V lookup: CDR1 SGDLS, CDR2 YYNGEE. The CDR3 consists of 13 residues. Trimming pared 7 bases from V and 10 bases from J, leaving 15 bases between. The CDR3 sequence: CASSDWRESPLHF. The CDR3 nucleotides are TGTGCCAGCTCGGACTGGAGGGAATCACCCCTCCACTTT.

The chain is built from TRBV29-1 and TRBJ1-2; D gene unclear. In germline, CDR1 is SQVTM, CDR2 ANQGSEA. V was clipped by 4 bases and J by 7 bases, with 10 bases between them. The CDR3 extends over 11 amino acids. The CDR3 reads CSVGGEGGYTF. For the CDR3, the DNA is TGCAGCGTTGGAGGAGAGGGTGGCTACACCTTC.

This clonotype was picked up a small number of times. The V gene is TRBV2, the J gene TRBJ2-3, with D uncertain. There are 13 residues in the CDR3. Germline lookup yields CDR1 SNHLY and CDR2 FYNNEI. V lost 2 bases to trimming and J lost 4 bases, with 7 bases between them. The CDR3 DNA reads as TGTGCCAGCAGTGAACCGCCCGCAGATACGCAGTATTTT. It is translated as CASSEPPADTQYF.

The chain is built from TRBV3-1 and TRBJ1-3, with no clear D. V lost 4 bases and J 2 bases, leaving 9 bases between the germline ends. The CDR3 is made up of 14 amino acids. Germline-derived CDR1 and CDR2 are LGHDT and YNNKEL (reference sequence). CDR3 sequence (DNA): TGTGCCAGCAGCCCTGTCACAGCTGGAAACACCATATATTTT. This gives the protein CASSPVTAGNTIYF.

J is TRBJ2-7 and V is TRBV4-1; perhaps TRBD2 as D (6 bases). Deletions cut 0 bases from V and 6 bases from J, with 9 bases between. The CDR3 covers 13 residues. Germline-derived CDR1 and CDR2 are MGHRA and YSYEKL. CDR3 residues: CASSQDPGGEQYF. The CDR3 DNA reads as TGCGCCAGCAGCCAAGATCCCGGGGGCGAGCAGTACTTC.

The chain is built from TRBV10-3 and TRBJ2-7, with no clear D. Germline V gene lookup returns CDR1 ENHRY and CDR2 SYGVKD. The CDR3 length is 13 residues. Deletions cut 0 bases from V and 2 bases from J, with 5 bases between. As DNA, the CDR3 is TGTGCCATCAGTGAGTCTTACACCTACGAGCAGTACTTC. Translation gives CAISESYTYEQYF.

The chain recombines TRBV9 with TRBJ2-1, with 10 bases that match TRBD1. The CDR3 runs 14 residues. With 4 bases clipped from V and 7 bases from J, the junction kept 5 bases outside the gene matches. Germline CDR1 SGDLS, CDR2 YYNGEE. The CDR3 protein is CASSLGGQGNEQFF. In DNA, the CDR3 is TGTGCCAGCAGCTTAGGGGGACAGGGGAATGAGCAGTTCTTC.

This clonotype was detected only a few times. The chain is built from TRBV7-9 and TRBJ2-3; 9 bases are shared with TRBD2. Per germline, CDR1 SEHNR and CDR2 FQNEAQ (reference sequence). The CDR3 is 17 amino acids. With 5 bases clipped from V and 5 bases from J, the junction kept 14 bases outside the gene matches. CDR3 bases: TGTGCCAGCAGCCCACTCTATGTAGCGGGAGTGCAAGATACGCAGTATTTT. Protein sequence: CASSPLYVAGVQDTQYF.

This clonotype was found a few times. The rearrangement joins TRBV7-9 to TRBJ1-5; D remains ambiguous. This CDR3 is 15 amino acids long. The V gene lost 3 bases and the J gene lost 0 bases, with 9 bases spanning the gap. Germline assignment: CDR1 SEHNR and CDR2 FQNEAQ (reference sequence). CDR3 in amino acids: CASSLGFGSNQPQHF. CDR3 nucleotide sequence: TGTGCCAGCAGCTTGGGGTTCGGTAGCAATCAGCCCCAGCATTTT. The whole variable domain, remainder taken from reference TRBV7-9 and TRBJ1-5, is DTGVSQNPRHKITKRGQNVTFRCDPISEHNRLYWYRQTLGQGPEFLTYFQNEAQLEKSRLLSDRFSAERPKGSFSTLEIQRTEQGDSAMYLCASSLGFGSNQPQHFGDGTRLSIL.

This clonotype was counted only a few times. The V gene is TRBV12-5, the J gene TRBJ2-1; TRBD2 aligns across 14 bases. The CDR3 contains 16 residues. CDR1 and CDR2 (germline): LGHNT, FRNRAP. V was clipped by 1 base and J by 6 bases; unmatched bases: 2. Here the CDR3 DNA reads TGTGCTAGTGGTTTGGAGGGACTAGCGGGAGCCAATGAGCAGTTCTTC. Its protein is CASGLEGLAGANEQFF.

A few counts support this clonotype. J is TRBJ2-3 and V is TRBV12-3 or TRBV12-4; either TRBD1 or TRBD2 may supply D (5 bases each). The germline V and J ends were trimmed by 8 bases and 0 bases, with 9 bases remaining between them. This CDR3 is built from 13 residues. This CDR3 is CASWDLSTDTQYF. CDR3 in DNA: TGTGCCAGCTGGGACCTTAGCACAGATACGCAGTATTTT.

The rearrangement uses TRBV5-1 and TRBJ1-1; unclear D gene. V lost 0 bases and J 4 bases, leaving 10 bases between the germline ends. Germline-derived CDR1 and CDR2 are SGHRS and YFSETQ. There are 14 residues in the CDR3. This CDR3 is CASSLEGRSTEAFF. In DNA form, the CDR3 reads TGCGCCAGCAGCTTGGAAGGGCGGTCCACTGAAGCTTTCTTT.

The chain uses TRBV10-2 and TRBJ2-3; TRBD1 or TRBD2 may be the D gene (5 bases each). This CDR3 is built from 15 residues. Per the germline V gene, CDR1 is WSHSY and CDR2 is SAAADI. The V end lost 2 bases, the J end lost 1 base, and 10 bases lay between the germline ends. DNA of the CDR3: TGCGCCAGCAGTGAGGGGGGAGCGGGCACAGATACGCAGTATTTT. This encodes CASSEGGAGTDTQYF.

This clonotype was recorded a few times. The chain links TRBV5-1 to TRBJ2-7; 7 nucleotides agree with TRBD2. The CDR3 contains 16 residues. CDR1 and CDR2 from the germline V gene are SGHRS and YFSETQ. J gave up 3 bases and V 3 bases, and 12 bases lay outside the gene matches. The DNA of the CDR3 is TGCGCCAGCAGCTCCTCTTCGGGGAGGGACCTCTACGAGCAGTACTTC. Amino acids: CASSSSSGRDLYEQYF. Drawing the rest from reference TRBV5-1 and TRBJ2-7, the complete variable domain is KAGVTQTPRYLIKTRGQQVTLSCSPISGHRSVSWYQQTPGQGLQFLFEYFSETQRNKGNFPGRFSGRQFSNSRSEMNVSTLELGDSALYLCASSSSSGRDLYEQYFGPGTRLTVT.

The table lists this clonotype with a few counts. The CDR3 bases are TGTGCCAGCAGTTTGGGTTCAGTCTCCTACAATGAGCAGTTCTTC. Protein sequence: CASSLGSVSYNEQFF. This rearrangement joins TRBV12-3 or TRBV12-4 to TRBJ2-1; D gene unclear. The CDR3 contains 15 residues. Trimming stripped 3 bases from V and 0 bases from J, with 9 bases between.

The gene calls are TRBV7-9 and TRBJ1-6; unclear D gene. CDR1 is SEHNR, CDR2 FQNEAQ, per germline (reference sequence). There are 12 residues in the CDR3. V was clipped by 4 bases and J by 10 bases, with 8 bases between them. This CDR3 is CASSSRHSPLHF. CDR3 DNA sequence: TGTGCCAGCAGCTCCCGGCACTCACCCCTCCACTTT.

The table lists this clonotype with a few counts. The rearrangement uses TRBV6-5 and TRBJ1-1; the D is unclear. Trimming removed 0 bases from V and 7 bases from J, with 9 bases in between. The CDR3 extends over 13 amino acids. Germline V lookup: CDR1 MNHEY, CDR2 SVGAGI. CDR3 region: CASSYSTGSEAFF. The CDR3 DNA reads TGTGCCAGCAGTTACTCGACTGGAAGTGAAGCTTTCTTT.

V usage is TRBV25-1 and J usage is TRBJ2-3; 7 bases are shared with TRBD1. This CDR3 comprises 13 residues. Unmatched junction bases numbered 6, after V lost 6 bases and J lost 6 bases. Germline lookup yields CDR1 MGHDK and CDR2 SYGVNS. As DNA, the CDR3 is TGTGCCAGCAGAGACAGGGTTTGGGATACGCAGTATTTT. Amino acids: CASRDRVWDTQYF.

This clonotype was seen a few times. The chain carries TRBV4-2 and TRBJ2-5; D not certain. Germline CDR1 is LGHNA and CDR2 is YNFKEQ. V was trimmed by 3 bases and J by 1 base, leaving 3 bases between them. The CDR3 is 12 residues long. As DNA, the CDR3 is TGTGCCAGCAGCCAGCTCCAAGAGACCCAGTACTTC. Its translation: CASSQLQETQYF.

This clonotype has only a few counts. The chain employs TRBV9 and TRBJ1-5; D remains ambiguous. Germline CDR1 is SGDLS and CDR2 is YYNGEE. V lost 4 bases, J lost 3 bases, and 11 bases lay in between. The CDR3 loop spans 14 amino acids. The DNA for the CDR3 is TGTGCCAGCAGCTCACTGGGATACAATCAGCCCCAGCATTTT. Protein sequence: CASSSLGYNQPQHF.